This entry lists 3 T cell receptor beta chains sequenced from one sample in a study of blood T cell repertoires in COVID-19. Assay used: immunoSEQ multiplex PCR; TCRdb lists only in-frame clones, some missing. Seen here are approximately 90,000 clones, 80% to 90% observed once, and the top ten hold 7% to 7.5%. The material sequenced was peripheral blood. The receptors derive from a man in his sixties with acute or convalescent COVID-19.

The rearrangement links TRBV19 to TRBJ2-7, with 14 bases aligning to TRBD2. The trim removed 5 bases at V and 0 bases at J, leaving 3 bases unmatched. This CDR3 spans 16 amino acids. Germline V gives CDR1 LNHDA, CDR2 SQIVND (reference sequence). The CDR3 spells CASSSGTSGSSYEQYF. CDR3 in DNA: TGTGCCAGTAGTTCAGGGACTAGCGGGAGCTCCTACGAGCAGTACTTC.

This chain connects TRBV25-1 to TRBJ1-6, with D hard to call. Trimming stripped 2 bases from V and 7 bases from J, with 3 bases between. Looked up from germline, CDR1 is MGHDK and CDR2 is SYGVNS. The CDR3 has 12 amino acids. The CDR3: CASSEPNSPLHF. The CDR3 DNA follows: TGTGCCAGCAGTGAACCAAATTCACCCCTCCACTTT.

The rearrangement links TRBV6-5 to TRBJ2-7, with no clear D. The V gene lost 6 bases and the J gene lost 3 bases, with 12 bases spanning the gap. Germline loops: CDR1 MNHEY, CDR2 SVGAGI. CDR3 length: 13 amino acids. The CDR3 DNA sequence: TGTGCCAGCAGCCTCACAAAGAACTACGAGCAGTACTTC. Its translation: CASSLTKNYEQYF.